Shown below are 21 T cell receptor beta chains from a single sample sequenced in a study of T-cell reconstitution after alpha-beta-depleted transplantation in children (dated by TCRdb to 2016 to 2017). Receptor libraries were prepared by PCR. The listed sequencing device is Illumina HiSeq 2500. TCR library preparation used molecular barcoding, with unique molecular identifiers applied to normalize quantification of the TCRbeta repertoire. TCRdb trimmed public reads at Q25 via fastp, called clones via MiXCR and kept in-frame beta chains. Under each unique CDR3 protein, matching rows form one entry showing the most common genes and DNA. In this sample the table shows 450,000 to 600,000 distinct CDR3 sequences, 18% of which occur a single time. The top ten clonotypes cover 3.3% of the sample. The sample in question was PBMCs from the stem cell graft donor, obtained from the stem cell graft. All receptors come from a human donor who donated a stem cell graft to a child with acute lymphoblastic leukemia.

This clonotype was seen only a few times. The gene calls are TRBV6-1 and TRBJ2-2, with 8 bases lining up with TRBD1. The CDR3 totals 15 residues. Germline V gives CDR1 MNHNS, CDR2 SASEGT. Trimming at V came to 8 bases and at J to 4 bases, leaving 9 bases not matched to a gene. CDR3 residues: CASGPETGATGELFF. The CDR3 region has the DNA TGTGCCAGCGGGCCCGAGACAGGGGCCACCGGGGAGCTGTTTTTT.

This clonotype was counted a few times. DNA for the CDR3: TGTGCCAGCAGCCCAGCATTAGGGACAGTAAGCGCTAATCAGCCCCAGCATTTT. This sequence encodes CASSPALGTVSANQPQHF. The chain links TRBV11-1 to TRBJ1-5, with 7 bases aligning to TRBD1. This CDR3 is 18 amino acids long. V shed 5 bases, J shed 4 bases, and the junction held 17 bases outside the gene matches. The germline gives CDR1 SGHAT, CDR2 FQDESV (reference sequence).

This chain links TRBV2 with TRBJ2-1; TRBD1 is a possible D gene (6 bases). CDR3 size: 15 residues. V lost 7 bases to trimming and J lost 4 bases, with 17 bases between them. The germline V gene has CDR1 SNHLY and CDR2 FYNNEI. DNA of the CDR3: TGTGCCAGCATCTTTAGGGGGTCGGGTTACAATGAGCAGTTCTTC. It translates to CASIFRGSGYNEQFF.

The rearrangement links TRBV6-1 to TRBJ2-1; a weak D match, TRBD2 (5 bases). V was trimmed by 2 bases and J by 5 bases, leaving 10 bases between them. The CDR3 runs to 14 residues. The germline gives CDR1 MNHNS, CDR2 SASEGT. CDR3 region: CASSERRADNEQFF. CDR3 DNA: TGTGCCAGCAGTGAACGGCGGGCCGACAATGAGCAGTTCTTC.

The CDR3 DNA reads TGCAGCGTTGAGGGAGGGGACCTAGCCACAGATACGCAGTATTTT. Its translation: CSVEGGDLATDTQYF. This chain joins TRBV29-1 and TRBJ2-3; TRBD2 agrees at 7 bases. The trim removed 3 bases at V and 2 bases at J, leaving 8 bases unmatched. Germline V CDR1 and CDR2: SQVTM, ANQGSEA. This CDR3 has 15 residues.

In its sample, this clonotype was seen a few times. V is TRBV4-2 and J is TRBJ2-7; 8 positions match TRBD2. Germline CDR1 is LGHNA and CDR2 is YNFKEQ. The CDR3 is 15 residues long. Trimming at V came to 0 bases and at J to 3 bases, leaving 4 bases not matched to a gene. In DNA form, the CDR3 reads TGTGCCAGCAGCCAAGATGCGGGAGGTCTCTACGAGCAGTACTTC. It translates to CASSQDAGGLYEQYF.

This clonotype was detected once. The chain employs TRBV27 and TRBJ2-7; D is perhaps TRBD1 (6 bases). Germline V gene lookup returns CDR1 MNHEY and CDR2 SMNVEV (reference sequence). The CDR3 extends over 15 amino acids. V was cut by 0 bases and J by 0 bases, with 9 bases left in between. CDR3 amino acids: CASSLSGQPSYEQYF. CDR3 coding DNA: TGTGCCAGCAGTTTATCGGGACAACCCTCCTACGAGCAGTACTTC.

The chain links TRBV6-5 to TRBJ2-7; 7 nucleotides align to TRBD2. CDR3 length equals 13 residues. Losses at the gene ends were 5 bases for V and 3 bases for J; bases not matched to a gene: 4. In germline, CDR1 is MNHEY, CDR2 SVGAGI. DNA for the CDR3: TGTGCCAGCAGTAGCGGGGCCCTCTACGAGCAGTACTTC. Translated: CASSSGALYEQYF.

This clonotype occurred a few times. J is TRBJ2-7 and V is TRBV5-1, with 8 bases identical to TRBD2. With V trimmed by 7 bases and J by 2 bases, 8 bases remained unmatched. CDR3 size: 14 residues. CDR1 and CDR2 (germline): SGHRS, YFSETQ. The CDR3 protein is CASSSGSGTYEQYF. The CDR3 coding sequence is TGCGCCAGCTCAAGCGGGAGTGGGACCTACGAGCAGTACTTC.

The gene calls are TRBV12-3 or TRBV12-4 and TRBJ2-3; D is perhaps TRBD2 (6 bases). Deletions cut 9 bases from V and 3 bases from J, with 22 bases between. The CDR3 extends over 16 amino acids. CDR3 amino acids: CASGDSLAPLTDTQYF. Written as DNA, the CDR3 is TGTGCCAGTGGAGACAGTCTAGCGCCTTTGACAGATACGCAGTATTTT.

In its sample, this clonotype was seen a few times. The chain combines TRBV20-1 with TRBJ2-7, with D tentatively TRBD1 (6 bases). Looked up from germline, CDR1 is DFQATT and CDR2 is SNEGSKA (reference sequence). V lost 2 bases to trimming and J lost 3 bases, with 17 bases between them. CDR3 length: 15 amino acids. CDR3 sequence reads: CSARPDRSYFYEQYF. Here the CDR3 DNA reads TGCAGTGCTAGACCTGACAGGAGTTATTTCTACGAGCAGTACTTC.

With regard to this clonotype: Since a much larger clone is just one base distant, this may be a read error. The chain joins TRBV7-9 to TRBJ1-3, with D hard to call. The V gene lost 8 bases and the J gene lost 0 bases, with 17 bases spanning the gap. CDR1 and CDR2 (germline): SEHNR, FQNEAQ (reference sequence). This CDR3 comprises 16 residues. The CDR3 coding sequence is TGTGCCAGCGTAAAACTCACAGTGAGCTCTGGAAACACCATATATTTT. Encoded protein: CASVKLTVSSGNTIYF.

This clonotype has more than one count but fewer than ten. The V and J genes are TRBV30 and TRBJ2-7, with 7 bases aligning to TRBD2. This CDR3 spans 15 amino acids. V was clipped by 6 bases and J by 2 bases; unmatched bases: 13. CDR1 is GTSNPN, CDR2 SVGIG, per germline (reference sequence). CDR3 bases: TGTGCCTGCTTCGACTGGACTAGTTCAGCCTACGAGCAGTACTTC. Amino acids: CACFDWTSSAYEQYF.

The gene calls are TRBV12-3 or TRBV12-4 and TRBJ2-1; no clear D. The CDR3 contains 15 residues. Trimming pared 0 bases from V and 6 bases from J, leaving 12 bases between. The CDR3 reads CASSLASRRRNEQFF. CDR3 DNA: TGTGCCAGCAGTTTAGCCTCCCGTCGGCGCAATGAGCAGTTCTTC.

The chain couples TRBV18 to TRBJ1-4, with no clear D. Trimming took 3 bases from V and 3 from J, leaving 5 bases between them. CDR3 length: 13 amino acids. Germline assignment: CDR1 KGHSH and CDR2 LQKENI. Here the CDR3 DNA reads TGTGCCAGCTCACCCTCAGCTAATGAAAAACTGTTTTTT. It specifies CASSPSANEKLFF.

V usage is TRBV5-1 and J usage is TRBJ2-3; D gene ambiguous. Trimming removed 1 base from V and 2 bases from J, with 8 bases in between. CDR1 is SGHRS, CDR2 YFSETQ, per germline. The CDR3 is 14 amino acids. The CDR3 region has the DNA TGCGCCAGCAGCTTGCCAGAAGACACAGATACGCAGTATTTT. Its protein is CASSLPEDTDTQYF.

This rearrangement joins TRBV7-6 to TRBJ2-5; 9 nucleotides match TRBD1. This CDR3 region has 17 residues. The germline V gene encodes CDR1 SGHVS and CDR2 FNYEAQ. V shed 1 base, J shed 4 bases, and the junction held 10 bases outside the gene matches. The CDR3 loop is CASSLGGLTGGGETQYF. CDR3 nucleotides: TGTGCCAGCAGCTTAGGTGGCCTCACAGGGGGCGGAGAGACCCAGTACTTC.

In its sample, this clonotype was seen a few times. V gene TRBV29-1 combines with J gene TRBJ2-1; TRBD1 matches 9 bases. The CDR3 extends over 13 amino acids. V shed 7 bases, J shed 8 bases, and the junction held 9 bases outside the gene matches. Germline V lookup: CDR1 SQVTM, CDR2 ANQGSEA. The DNA of the CDR3 is TGCAGCGCAGGGACAGGGATTAGCGATGAGCAGTTCTTC. Its protein is CSAGTGISDEQFF.

This clonotype has a count of ten or more. The gene calls are TRBV29-1 and TRBJ2-1; 11 positions match TRBD1. CDR1 is SQVTM, CDR2 ANQGSEA, per germline. V shed 3 bases, J shed 7 bases, and the junction held 5 bases outside the gene matches. CDR3 length equals 14 residues. CDR3 sequence (DNA): TGCAGCGTTGATGGACAGGGGGCTGGAAATGAGCAGTTCTTC. Its translation: CSVDGQGAGNEQFF.

The chain carries TRBV20-1 and TRBJ2-1; 7 positions agree with TRBD2. Looked up from germline, CDR1 is DFQATT and CDR2 is SNEGSKA (reference sequence). With V trimmed by 0 bases and J by 2 bases, 7 bases remained unmatched. This CDR3 comprises 16 residues. The DNA of the CDR3 is TGCAGTGCTAGAGACCTAGGGACTACAACCTACAATGAGCAGTTCTTC. Translated: CSARDLGTTTYNEQFF.

The sample holds a few counts of this clonotype. This chain uses TRBV9 with TRBJ2-3; a possible D gene is TRBD2 (5 bases). V was cut by 4 bases and J by 5 bases, with 17 bases left in between. This CDR3 spans 15 amino acids. The germline gives CDR1 SGDLS, CDR2 YYNGEE. CDR3 loop: CASSLGRGSRDTQYF. For the CDR3, the DNA is TGTGCCAGCAGCCTAGGTAGAGGGAGTAGAGATACGCAGTATTTT. Drawing the rest from reference TRBV9 and TRBJ2-3, the complete variable domain is DSGVTQTPKHLITATGQRVTLRCSPRSGDLSVYWYQQSLDQGLQFLIQYYNGEERAKGNILERFSAQQFPDLHSELNLSSLELGDSALYFCASSLGRGSRDTQYFGPGTRLTVL.